The 10 T cell receptor beta chains listed next were all sequenced from one sample in a study of T-cell reconstitution after alpha-beta-depleted transplantation in children. Molecular barcoding with unique molecular identifiers was used for the TCRbeta library. TCRdb reprocessed the PCR reads with MiXCR, giving one entry per CDR3 protein. In the table there are around 580,000 distinct CDR3 sequences, 25% to 30% of which are singletons. The source material was PBMCs, sampled before TCRalphabeta/CD19-depleted stem cell transplant. Every receptor here comes from a boy in the first two years of life with Wiskott-Aldrich syndrome, due to receive a stem cell transplant.

The chain couples TRBV20-1 to TRBJ1-1; D is ambiguous. From germline, CDR1 is DFQATT and CDR2 SNEGSKA (reference sequence). The CDR3 extends over 12 amino acids. Trimming cost V 5 bases and J 0 bases, with 7 bases left between them. The DNA of the CDR3 is TGCAGTGCTTCTGACATGAACACTGAAGCTTTCTTT. It is translated as CSASDMNTEAFF.

The rearrangement joins TRBV20-1 to TRBJ2-1, with 9 bases matching TRBD2. There are 17 residues in the CDR3. The J segment lost 8 bases and the V segment lost 3 bases, leaving 17 bases of the junction unmatched. Looked up from germline, CDR1 is DFQATT and CDR2 is SNEGSKA (reference sequence). The CDR3 spells CSASHPFRLAGRDEQFF. DNA for the CDR3: TGCAGTGCTAGCCACCCGTTCCGGCTAGCGGGAAGGGATGAGCAGTTCTTC.

A few counts support this clonotype. The rearrangement joins TRBV4-1 to TRBJ2-2; 9 positions match TRBD1. Per the germline V gene, CDR1 is MGHRA and CDR2 is YSYEKL. The CDR3 is made up of 17 amino acids. V was pared by 4 bases and J by 6 bases, with 12 bases of the junction left unmatched. CDR3 nucleotides: TGCGCCAGCAGCCCCTCTGGACAGGGGAGGGTGTCCGGGGAGCTGTTTTTT. This codes for CASSPSGQGRVSGELFF.

As concerns this clonotype: One end of the junction is discordant with germline, which a read error may explain. V and J are TRBV20-1 and TRBJ2-3; 8 bases are shared with TRBD2. The CDR3 covers 17 residues. Germline-derived CDR1 and CDR2 are DFQATT and SNEGSKA (reference sequence). The CDR3 here is CCARDWDSGKLTDTQYF. The CDR3, as DNA: TGCTGTGCTAGAGATTGGGATAGCGGGAAGCTCACAGATACGCAGTATTTT.

This clonotype was counted a few times. The genes are TRBV5-6 and TRBJ2-7; D may match TRBD1 or TRBD2 (5 bases each). CDR1 and CDR2 from the germline V gene are SGHDT and YYEEEE. The V end lost 5 bases, the J end lost 5 bases, and 14 bases lay between the germline ends. The CDR3 runs to 13 residues. The CDR3 DNA is TGTGCCAGCAGTAAGGGACCTGGCAACGAGCAGTACTTC. Translating it yields CASSKGPGNEQYF.

This clonotype was seen more than once but under ten times. CDR3 DNA: TGTGCCAGCAGTAAACTAGCGAGCGAGCAGTACTTC. Residues: CASSKLASEQYF. The rearrangement joins TRBV6-2 or TRBV6-3 to TRBJ2-7, with TRBD2 identical over 7 bases. The V and J ends lost 5 bases and 6 bases, in that order; junction bases with no gene match: 4. CDR1 is MNHEY, CDR2 SVGEGT, per germline. The CDR3 runs to 12 residues.

The chain is built from TRBV11-1 and TRBJ1-5; 8 positions agree with TRBD1. This CDR3 is 18 amino acids long. V trimming: 4 bases; J trimming: 0 bases; junction bases outside the gene matches: 11. CDR1 and CDR2 (germline): SGHAT, FQDESV (reference sequence). CDR3 region: CASSSGGTGFYSNQPQHF. CDR3 nucleotide sequence: TGTGCCAGCAGCTCCGGTGGGACAGGCTTTTATAGCAATCAGCCCCAGCATTTT.

The CDR3 protein is CASRPGTGWYEQYF. CDR3 DNA: TGCGCCAGCAGGCCCGGGACAGGGTGGTACGAGCAGTACTTC. This chain connects TRBV5-1 to TRBJ2-7, with TRBD1 identical over 9 bases. Per germline, CDR1 SGHRS and CDR2 YFSETQ. V lost 5 bases, J lost 4 bases, and 7 bases stayed unmatched. This CDR3 comprises 14 residues.

J is TRBJ2-6 and V is TRBV11-2; D perhaps matches TRBD1 (6 bases). The CDR3 is 18 amino acids. The germline V gene has CDR1 SGHAT and CDR2 FQNNGV. Trimming took off 1 base at V and 8 bases at J, with 21 bases between the two ends. The CDR3 DNA sequence: TGTGCCAGCAGCTTAGGAGACCCCCGGACAGTCCCACCCAACGTCCTGACTTTC. Protein sequence: CASSLGDPRTVPPNVLTF.

V gene TRBV12-3 or TRBV12-4 combines with J gene TRBJ2-1; 13 positions agree with TRBD2. The junction had 6 bases not matched to a gene; V was cut back by 0 bases and J by 1 base. The CDR3 extends over 19 amino acids. In nucleotides, the CDR3 is TGTGCCAGCAGTTTAGCGTCGGGGGGACTAGCGGGATCCTACAATGAGCAGTTCTTC. This gives the protein CASSLASGGLAGSYNEQFF.